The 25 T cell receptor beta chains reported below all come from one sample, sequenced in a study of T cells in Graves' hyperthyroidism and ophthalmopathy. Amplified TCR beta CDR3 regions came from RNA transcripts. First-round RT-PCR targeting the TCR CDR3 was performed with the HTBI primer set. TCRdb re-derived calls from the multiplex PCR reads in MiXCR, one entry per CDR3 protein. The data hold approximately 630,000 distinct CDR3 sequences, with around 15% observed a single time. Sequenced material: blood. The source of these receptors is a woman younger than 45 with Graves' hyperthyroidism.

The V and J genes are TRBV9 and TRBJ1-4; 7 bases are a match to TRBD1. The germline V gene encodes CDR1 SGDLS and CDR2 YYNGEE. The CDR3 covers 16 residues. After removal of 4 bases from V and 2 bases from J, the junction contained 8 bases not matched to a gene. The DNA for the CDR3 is TGTGCCAGCAGCACCATGCAGGGGGTCACTAATGAAAAACTGTTTTTT. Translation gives CASSTMQGVTNEKLFF.

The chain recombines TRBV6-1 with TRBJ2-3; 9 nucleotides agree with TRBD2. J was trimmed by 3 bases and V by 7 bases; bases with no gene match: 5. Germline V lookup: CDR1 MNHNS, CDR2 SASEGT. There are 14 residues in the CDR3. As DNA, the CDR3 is TGTGCCAGCACCGTAGCGGGAGTGACAGATACGCAGTATTTT. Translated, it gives CASTVAGVTDTQYF.

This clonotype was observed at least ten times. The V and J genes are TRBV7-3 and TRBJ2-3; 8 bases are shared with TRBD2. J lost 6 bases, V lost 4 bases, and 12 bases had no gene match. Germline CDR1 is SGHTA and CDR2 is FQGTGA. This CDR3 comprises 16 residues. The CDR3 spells CASSYSGTRDGDTQYF. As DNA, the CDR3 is TGTGCCAGCAGCTACTCCGGGACTAGGGATGGGGATACGCAGTATTTT. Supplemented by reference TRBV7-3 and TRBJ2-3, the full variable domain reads GAGVSQTPSNKVTEKGKYVELRCDPISGHTALYWYRQSLGQGPEFLIYFQGTGAADDSGLPNDRFFAVRPEGSVSTLKIQRTERGDSAVYLCASSYSGTRDGDTQYFGPGTRLTVL.

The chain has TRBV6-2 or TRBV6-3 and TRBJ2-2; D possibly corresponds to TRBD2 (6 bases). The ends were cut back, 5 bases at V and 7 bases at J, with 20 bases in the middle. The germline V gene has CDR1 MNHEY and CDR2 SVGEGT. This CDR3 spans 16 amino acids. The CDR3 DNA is TGTGCCAGCAGTAACGGGACTCCTGGGCAAGGCGGGGAGCTGTTTTTT. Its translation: CASSNGTPGQGGELFF.

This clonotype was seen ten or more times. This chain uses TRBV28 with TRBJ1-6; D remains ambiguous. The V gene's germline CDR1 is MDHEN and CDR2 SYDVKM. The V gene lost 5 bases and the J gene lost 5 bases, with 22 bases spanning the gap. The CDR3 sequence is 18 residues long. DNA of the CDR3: TGTGCCAGCAGTCTTAAGATAGACCCCCGAAGGAATAATTCACCCCTCCACTTT. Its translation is CASSLKIDPRRNNSPLHF.

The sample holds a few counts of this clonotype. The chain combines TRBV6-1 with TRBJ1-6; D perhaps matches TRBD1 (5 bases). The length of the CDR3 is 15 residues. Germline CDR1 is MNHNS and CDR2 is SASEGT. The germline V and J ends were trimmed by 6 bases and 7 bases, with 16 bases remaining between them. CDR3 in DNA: TGTGCCAGCAGCTTAGACCAGGGTGAGAATTCACCCCTCCACTTT. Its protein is CASSLDQGENSPLHF.

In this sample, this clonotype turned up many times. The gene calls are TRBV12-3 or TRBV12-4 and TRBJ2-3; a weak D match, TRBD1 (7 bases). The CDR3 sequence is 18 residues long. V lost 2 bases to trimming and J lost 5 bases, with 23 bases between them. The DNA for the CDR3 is TGTGCCAGCAGTTTAAGGTTGCCCCCAGCAGGGGGGTTAGATACGCAGTATTTT. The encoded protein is CASSLRLPPAGGLDTQYF.

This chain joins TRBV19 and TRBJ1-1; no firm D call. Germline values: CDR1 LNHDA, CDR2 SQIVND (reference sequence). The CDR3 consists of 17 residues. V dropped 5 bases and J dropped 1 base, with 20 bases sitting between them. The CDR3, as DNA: TGTGCCAGTAGTCCACAGCCTTGGAATCAGGAGAACACTGAAGCTTTCTTT. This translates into CASSPQPWNQENTEAFF.

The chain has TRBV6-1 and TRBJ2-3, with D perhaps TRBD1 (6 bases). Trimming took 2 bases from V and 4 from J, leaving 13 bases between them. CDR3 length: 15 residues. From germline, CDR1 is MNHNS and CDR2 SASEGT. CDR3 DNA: TGTGCCAGCAGTGAAAGGGGGAGCAGAGCAGATACGCAGTATTTT. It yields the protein CASSERGSRADTQYF.

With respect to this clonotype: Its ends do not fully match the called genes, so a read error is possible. CDR3 residues: CASSYPGNSPPHF. The DNA of the CDR3 is TGTGCCAGCAGTTACCCGGGTAATTCACCCCCCCACTTT. The V gene is TRBV6-5, the J gene TRBJ1-6; D uncertain. Germline V gene sequence: CDR1 MNHEY, CDR2 SVGAGI. The CDR3 totals 13 residues.

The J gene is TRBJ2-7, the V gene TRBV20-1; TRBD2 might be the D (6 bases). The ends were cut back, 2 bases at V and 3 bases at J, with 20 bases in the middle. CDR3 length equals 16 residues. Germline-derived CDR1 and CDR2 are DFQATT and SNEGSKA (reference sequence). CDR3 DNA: TGCAGTGCTAGATATGGCTCGGGAGATTTCTACTACGAGCAGTACTTC. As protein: CSARYGSGDFYYEQYF.

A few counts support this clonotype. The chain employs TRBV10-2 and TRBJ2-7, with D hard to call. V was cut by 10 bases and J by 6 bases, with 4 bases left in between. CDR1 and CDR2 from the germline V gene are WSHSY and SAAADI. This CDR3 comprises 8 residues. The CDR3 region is CATREQYF. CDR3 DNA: TGCGCCACACGCGAGCAGTACTTC.

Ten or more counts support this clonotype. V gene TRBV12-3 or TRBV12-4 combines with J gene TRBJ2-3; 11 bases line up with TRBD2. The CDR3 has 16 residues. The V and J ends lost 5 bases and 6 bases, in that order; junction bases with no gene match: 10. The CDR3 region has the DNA TGTGCCAGCAGTATCGGGACTAGCGGTACCCCCGATACGCAGTATTTT. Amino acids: CASSIGTSGTPDTQYF.

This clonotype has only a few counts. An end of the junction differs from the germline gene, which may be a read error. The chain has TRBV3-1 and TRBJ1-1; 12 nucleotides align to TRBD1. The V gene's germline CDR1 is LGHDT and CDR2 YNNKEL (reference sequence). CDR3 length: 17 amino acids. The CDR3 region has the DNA TGTGCCAGCAGCCAAGACCGGGACAGGGGGCGAGGCACTGAAGCTTCCTTT. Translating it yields CASSQDRDRGRGTEASF. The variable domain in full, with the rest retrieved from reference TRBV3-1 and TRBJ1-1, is DTAVSQTPKYLVTQMGNDKSIKCEQNLGHDTMYWYKQDSKKFLKIMFSYNNKELIINETVPNRFSPKSPDKAHLNLHINSLELGDSAVYFCASSQDRDRGRGTEASFGQGTRLTVV.

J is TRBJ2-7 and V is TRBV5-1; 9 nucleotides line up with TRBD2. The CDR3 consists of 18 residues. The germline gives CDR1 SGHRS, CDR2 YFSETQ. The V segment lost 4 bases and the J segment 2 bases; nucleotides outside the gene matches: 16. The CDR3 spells CASSQEGAGVAGAYEQYF. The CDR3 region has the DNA TGCGCCAGCAGCCAAGAAGGGGCGGGGGTAGCGGGAGCCTACGAGCAGTACTTC.

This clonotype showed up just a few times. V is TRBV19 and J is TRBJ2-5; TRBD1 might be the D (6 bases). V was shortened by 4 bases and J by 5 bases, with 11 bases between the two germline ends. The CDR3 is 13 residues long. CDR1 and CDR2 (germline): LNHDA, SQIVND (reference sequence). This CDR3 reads CASSRQATETQYF. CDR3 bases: TGTGCCAGTAGTAGACAGGCTACGGAGACCCAGTACTTC.

CDR3 DNA sequence: TGTGCCTGGAGTCAAACGGGATTCACAGATACGCAGTATTTT. This encodes CAWSQTGFTDTQYF. This chain joins TRBV30 and TRBJ2-3, with D possibly TRBD2 on 5 matching bases. Germline V gene data show CDR1 as GTSNPN and CDR2 as SVGIG (reference sequence). The CDR3 has 14 residues. The V end lost 2 bases, the J end lost 2 bases, and 11 bases lay between the germline ends.

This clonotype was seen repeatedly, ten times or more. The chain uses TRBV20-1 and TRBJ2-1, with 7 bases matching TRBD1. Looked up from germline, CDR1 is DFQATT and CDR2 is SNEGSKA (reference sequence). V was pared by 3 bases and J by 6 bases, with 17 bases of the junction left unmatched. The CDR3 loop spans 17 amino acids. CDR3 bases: TGCAGTGCTAGCCACGGGGCTAGCTGGTACAGGGGCAATGAGCAGTTCTTC. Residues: CSASHGASWYRGNEQFF.

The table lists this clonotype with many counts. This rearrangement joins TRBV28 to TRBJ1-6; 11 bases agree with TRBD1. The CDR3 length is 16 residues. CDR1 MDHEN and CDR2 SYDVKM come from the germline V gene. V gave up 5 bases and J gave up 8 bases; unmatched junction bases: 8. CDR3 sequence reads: CASSRGGGQGDSPLHF. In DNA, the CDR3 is TGTGCCAGCAGTCGGGGTGGGGGACAGGGGGATTCACCCCTCCACTTT.

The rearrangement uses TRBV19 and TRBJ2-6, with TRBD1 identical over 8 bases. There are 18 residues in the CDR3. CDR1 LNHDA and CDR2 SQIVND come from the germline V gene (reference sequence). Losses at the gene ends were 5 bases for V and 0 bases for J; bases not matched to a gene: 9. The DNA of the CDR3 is TGTGCCAGTAGTTTCGACGGGACAGGTATCTCTGGGGCCAACGTCCTGACTTTC. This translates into CASSFDGTGISGANVLTF.

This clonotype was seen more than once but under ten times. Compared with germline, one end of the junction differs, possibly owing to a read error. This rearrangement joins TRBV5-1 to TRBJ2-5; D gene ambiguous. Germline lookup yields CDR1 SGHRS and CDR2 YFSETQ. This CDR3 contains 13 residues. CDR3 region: CACSQGPKETQYF. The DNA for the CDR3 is TGCGCCTGCAGCCAAGGACCGAAAGAGACCCAGTACTTC.

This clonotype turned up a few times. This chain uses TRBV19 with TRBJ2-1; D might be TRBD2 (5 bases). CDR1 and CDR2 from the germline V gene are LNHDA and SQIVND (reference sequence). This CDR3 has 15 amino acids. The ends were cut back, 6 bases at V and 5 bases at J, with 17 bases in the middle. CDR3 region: CASSWTGIDDNEQFF. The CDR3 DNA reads TGTGCCAGTAGCTGGACGGGGATCGACGACAATGAGCAGTTCTTC.

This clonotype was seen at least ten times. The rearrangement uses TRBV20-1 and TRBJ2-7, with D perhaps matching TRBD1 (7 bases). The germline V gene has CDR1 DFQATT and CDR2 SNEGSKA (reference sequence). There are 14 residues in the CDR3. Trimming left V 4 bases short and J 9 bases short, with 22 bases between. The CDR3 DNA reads TGCAGTGCTATGTACATGGAGGGGGCGCAAAGGCAGTACTTC. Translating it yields CSAMYMEGAQRQYF.

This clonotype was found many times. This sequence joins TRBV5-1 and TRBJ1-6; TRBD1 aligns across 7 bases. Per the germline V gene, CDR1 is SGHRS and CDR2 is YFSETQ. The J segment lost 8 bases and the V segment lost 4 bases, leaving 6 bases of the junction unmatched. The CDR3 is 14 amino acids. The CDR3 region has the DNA TGCGCCAGCAGCCGACAGGGTGTCGATTCACCCCTCCACTTT. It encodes CASSRQGVDSPLHF.

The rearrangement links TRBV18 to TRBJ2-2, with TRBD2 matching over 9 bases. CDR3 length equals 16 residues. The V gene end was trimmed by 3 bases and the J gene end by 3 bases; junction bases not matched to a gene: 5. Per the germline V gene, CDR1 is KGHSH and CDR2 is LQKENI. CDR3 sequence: CASSPRPSGDTGELFF. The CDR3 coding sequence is TGTGCCAGCTCACCTCGCCCTAGCGGGGACACCGGGGAGCTGTTTTTT.